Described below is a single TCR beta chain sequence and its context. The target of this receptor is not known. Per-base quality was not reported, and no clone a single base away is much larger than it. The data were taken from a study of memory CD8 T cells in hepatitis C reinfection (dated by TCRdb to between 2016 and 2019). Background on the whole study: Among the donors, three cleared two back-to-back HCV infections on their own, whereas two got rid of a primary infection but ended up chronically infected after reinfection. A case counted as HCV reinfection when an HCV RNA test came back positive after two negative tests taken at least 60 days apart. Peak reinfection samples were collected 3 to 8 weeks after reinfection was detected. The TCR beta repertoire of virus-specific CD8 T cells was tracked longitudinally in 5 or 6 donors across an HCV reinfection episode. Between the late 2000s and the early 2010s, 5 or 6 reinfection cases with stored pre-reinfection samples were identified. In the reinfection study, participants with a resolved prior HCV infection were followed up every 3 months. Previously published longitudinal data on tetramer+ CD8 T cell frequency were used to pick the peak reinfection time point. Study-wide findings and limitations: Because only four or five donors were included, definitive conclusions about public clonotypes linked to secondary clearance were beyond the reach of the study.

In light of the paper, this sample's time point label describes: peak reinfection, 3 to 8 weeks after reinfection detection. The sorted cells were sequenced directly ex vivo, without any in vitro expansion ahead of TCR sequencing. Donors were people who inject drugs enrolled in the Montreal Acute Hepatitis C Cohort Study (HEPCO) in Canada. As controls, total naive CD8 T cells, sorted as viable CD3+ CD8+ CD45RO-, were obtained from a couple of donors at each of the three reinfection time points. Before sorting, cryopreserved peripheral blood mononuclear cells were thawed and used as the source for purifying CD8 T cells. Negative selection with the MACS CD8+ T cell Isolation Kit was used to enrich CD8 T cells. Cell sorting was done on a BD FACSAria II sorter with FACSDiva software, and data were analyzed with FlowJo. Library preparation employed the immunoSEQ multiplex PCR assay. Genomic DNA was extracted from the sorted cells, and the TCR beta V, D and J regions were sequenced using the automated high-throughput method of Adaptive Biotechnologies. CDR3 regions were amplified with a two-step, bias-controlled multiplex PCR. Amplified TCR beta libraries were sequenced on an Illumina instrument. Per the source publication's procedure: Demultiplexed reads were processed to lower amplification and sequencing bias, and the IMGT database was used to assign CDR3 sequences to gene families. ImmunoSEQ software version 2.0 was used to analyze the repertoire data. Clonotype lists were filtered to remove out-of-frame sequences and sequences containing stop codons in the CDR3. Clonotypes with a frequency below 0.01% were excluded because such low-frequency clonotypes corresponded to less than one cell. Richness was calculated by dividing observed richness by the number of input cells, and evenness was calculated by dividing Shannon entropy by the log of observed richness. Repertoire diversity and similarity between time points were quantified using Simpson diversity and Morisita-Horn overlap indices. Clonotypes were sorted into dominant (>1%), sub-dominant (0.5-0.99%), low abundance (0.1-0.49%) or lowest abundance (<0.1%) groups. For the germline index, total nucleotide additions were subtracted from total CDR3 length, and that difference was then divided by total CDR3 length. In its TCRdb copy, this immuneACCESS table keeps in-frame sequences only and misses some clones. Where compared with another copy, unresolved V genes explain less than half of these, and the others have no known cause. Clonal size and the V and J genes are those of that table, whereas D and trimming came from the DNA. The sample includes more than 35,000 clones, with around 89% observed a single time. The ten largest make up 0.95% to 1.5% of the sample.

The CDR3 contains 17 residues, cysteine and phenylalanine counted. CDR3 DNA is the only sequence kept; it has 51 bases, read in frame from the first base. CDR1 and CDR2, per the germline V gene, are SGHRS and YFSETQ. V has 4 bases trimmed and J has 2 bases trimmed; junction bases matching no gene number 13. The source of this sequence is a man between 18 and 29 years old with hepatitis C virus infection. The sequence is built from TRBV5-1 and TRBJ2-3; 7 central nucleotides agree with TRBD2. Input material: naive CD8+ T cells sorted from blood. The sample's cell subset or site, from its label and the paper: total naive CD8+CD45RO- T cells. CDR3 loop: CASSLTETSFVTDTQYF. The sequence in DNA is TGCGCCAGCAGCCTTACCGAGACTAGCTTTGTCACAGATACGCAGTATTTT.